This TCR beta chain was obtained from a study of beta chain features in type 1 diabetes. Of the isolated RNA, all was reverse transcribed, and so the sequenced material was expressed TCRB transcripts. Some clones are missing from TCRdb's copy, which holds only in-frame ones; the method was immunoSEQ multiplex PCR. Among 350,000 to 400,000 clones listed, approximately 16% were seen once. Isolation of CD4+ naive, central memory, regulatory and stem cell-like memory cells was achieved by sorting via CD45RO/CCR7/CD25/CD127/CD95/CD27. The CDR3 runs to 15 residues. Germline CDR1 reads MDHEN; CDR2 reads SYDVKM. V was clipped by 3 bases and J by 1 base, with 13 bases between them.

The receptor comes from a woman under 30 in good health. What was sequenced was naive CD4+ T cells from blood. The V gene is TRBV28, the J gene TRBJ2-7; perhaps TRBD2 as D (6 bases). The CDR3 spells CASSLRASASYEQYF. The CDR3 DNA reads as TGTGCCAGCAGTTTGAGGGCTAGCGCTTCCTACGAGCAGTACTTC.